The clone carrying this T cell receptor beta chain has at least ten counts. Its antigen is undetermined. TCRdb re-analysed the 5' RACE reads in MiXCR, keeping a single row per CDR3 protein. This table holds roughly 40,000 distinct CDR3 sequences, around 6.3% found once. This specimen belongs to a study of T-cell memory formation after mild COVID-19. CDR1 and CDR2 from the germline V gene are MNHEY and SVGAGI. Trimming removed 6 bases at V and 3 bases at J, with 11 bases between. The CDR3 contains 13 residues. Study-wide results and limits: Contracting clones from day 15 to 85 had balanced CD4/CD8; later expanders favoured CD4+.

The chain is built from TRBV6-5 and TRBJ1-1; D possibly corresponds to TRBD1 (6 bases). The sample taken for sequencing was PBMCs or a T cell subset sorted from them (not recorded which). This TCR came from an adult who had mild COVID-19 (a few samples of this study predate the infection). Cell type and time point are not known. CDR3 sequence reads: CASRNTGYTEAFF. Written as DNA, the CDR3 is TGTGCCAGCAGGAATACAGGGTACACTGAAGCTTTCTTT.